This is a list of T cell receptor beta chains from one sample in a study of blood T cell repertoires in COVID-19. Sequenced by immunoSEQ multiplex PCR; TCRdb stores in-frame clones only, minus some. Of roughly 14,000 clones in the sample, around 80% are singletons; the top ten hold 26%. Source material: peripheral blood. The receptor set was obtained from a woman in her forties or fifties with active or convalescent COVID-19. CDR3s include the opening cysteine and the closing phenylalanine or tryptophan. The order of the fields is clone size, J gene, D gene, V gene, CDR3 protein, CDR3 DNA. D genes are given only for firm matches. Clone sizes are given selectively: once, few, many, or a class where the clone is expanded.

size: -
J: TRBJ1-6
D: -
V: TRBV7-3
CDR3: CASSRRSGYNSPLHF
DNA: TGTGCCAGCAGCCGCCGTTCGGGCTATAATTCACCCCTCCACTTT

size: -
J: TRBJ2-7
D: -
V: TRBV2
CDR3: CASSEAHGGYEQYF
DNA: TGTGCCAGCAGTGAAGCCCATGGAGGCTACGAGCAGTACTTC

size: few
J: TRBJ2-2
D: -
V: TRBV5-1
CDR3: CASSVERVQGRELFF
DNA: TGCGCCAGCAGCGTAGAGCGAGTACAGGGAAGGGAGCTGTTTTTT

size: -
J: TRBJ1-2
D: TRBD1
V: TRBV11-3
CDR3: CASSLALTGGLGYTF
DNA: TGTGCCAGCAGCTTGGCCTTGACAGGGGGCTTGGGCTACACCTTC

size: -
J: TRBJ1-5
D: -
V: TRBV6-6
CDR3: CASSYSTDSNQPQHF
DNA: TGTGCCAGCAGTTACTCGACAGATAGCAATCAGCCCCAGCATTTT

size: -
J: TRBJ2-7
D: TRBD2
V: TRBV5-6
CDR3: CASSPLAGEDEQYF
DNA: TGTGCCAGCAGCCCTCTAGCGGGGGAGGACGAGCAGTACTTC

size: -
J: TRBJ2-7
D: TRBD2
V: TRBV28
CDR3: CASRFIAGVRAYEQYF
DNA: TGTGCCAGCAGGTTCATAGCGGGAGTTAGGGCCTACGAGCAGTACTTC

size: -
J: TRBJ1-1
D: -
V: TRBV5-1
CDR3: CASSLVGGLVTEAFF
DNA: TGCGCCAGCAGCTTGGTCGGTGGGCTTGTCACTGAAGCTTTCTTT

size: -
J: TRBJ1-2
D: TRBD1
V: TRBV18
CDR3: CASSQATGEVGGYTF
DNA: TGTGCCAGCTCACAGGCGACAGGGGAAGTTGGGGGCTACACCTTC

size: -
J: TRBJ2-7
D: TRBD2
V: TRBV30
CDR3: CAFLAGGSWEQYF
DNA: TGTGCCTTTCTAGCGGGGGGCAGCTGGGAGCAGTACTTC

size: once
J: TRBJ2-1
D: -
V: TRBV11-2
CDR3: CASSQFWGDNEQFF
DNA: TGTGCCAGCAGTCAGTTTTGGGGAGACAATGAGCAGTTCTTC